This entry features one T cell receptor (beta chain) sequence. Libraries were prepared by immunoSEQ multiplex PCR; TCRdb keeps only in-frame clonotypes and omits some of them. The sample includes approximately 250,000 clones, around 84% of them seen just once. The data derive from a study of blood T cell repertoires in COVID-19. The receptor comes from a man in his sixties with acute or convalescent COVID-19. The specimen was peripheral blood.

The CDR3 coding sequence is TGTGCCAGCTCACCAAGGGGCGGGATTGAGCAGTTCTTC. Protein sequence: CASSPRGGIEQFF. The V call is TRBV18, the J call TRBJ2-1, with D possibly matching TRBD2 (6 bases). This CDR3 spans 13 amino acids. Germline V CDR1 and CDR2: KGHSH, LQKENI. V was trimmed by 2 bases and J by 9 bases, leaving 11 bases between them.